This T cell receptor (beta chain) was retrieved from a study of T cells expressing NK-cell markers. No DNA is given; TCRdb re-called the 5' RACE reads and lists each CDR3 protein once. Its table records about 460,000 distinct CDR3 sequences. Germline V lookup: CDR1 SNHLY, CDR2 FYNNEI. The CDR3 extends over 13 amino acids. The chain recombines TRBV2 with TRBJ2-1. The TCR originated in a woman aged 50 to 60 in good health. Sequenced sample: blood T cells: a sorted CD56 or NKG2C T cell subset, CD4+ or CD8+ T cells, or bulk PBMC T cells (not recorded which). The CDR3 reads CASGVQRYNEQFF. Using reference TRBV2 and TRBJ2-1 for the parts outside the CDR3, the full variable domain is EPEVTQTPSHQVTQMGQEVILRCVPISNHLYFYWYRQILGQKVEFLVSFYNNEISEKSEIFDDQFSVERPDGSNFTLKIRSTKLEDSAMYFCASGVQRYNEQFFGPGTRLTVL.